The 15 T cell receptor beta chains listed next were all sequenced from one sample in a study of Tregs in tolerant kidney transplant recipients. Only in-frame clones appear in the TCRdb table, and some are missing; sequencing was by immunoSEQ multiplex PCR. This table holds about 52,000 clones. The sample in question was CD4+ T cells from blood, obtained before the transplant. The source is a human donor who received a combined kidney and bone marrow transplant.

As concerns this clone: From the germline J gene comes the end of the CDR3, since the read stops 3 residues before it. V gene TRBV19 combines with J gene TRBJ1-5; D may be TRBD1 (5 bases). The CDR3 length is 14 residues. From germline, CDR1 is LNHDA and CDR2 SQIVND (reference sequence). V was trimmed by 6 bases and J by 3 bases, leaving 12 bases between them. Here the CDR3 reads CASRSGRLNQPQHF. CDR3 DNA (partial): TGTGCCAGTAGGTCAGGGCGCCTCAATCAGCCC.

On this clone: The CDR3 is cut off 3 residues early in the read; its end comes from the germline J gene. The rearrangement links TRBV2 to TRBJ1-5; unclear D gene. The CDR3 runs to 15 residues. Germline loops: CDR1 SNHLY, CDR2 FYNNEI. Deletions cut 4 bases from V and 1 base from J, with 11 bases between. The CDR3 sequence: CASSVAAVSNQPQHF. Incomplete CDR3 DNA: TGTGCCAGCAGTGTGGCAGCGGTGAGCAATCAGCCC.

In regard to this clone: Read sequence stops 3 residues before the CDR3 end, and the germline J gene provides the missing end. The chain has TRBV18 and TRBJ1-1, with D perhaps TRBD1 (6 bases). Trimming removed 5 bases at V and 5 bases at J, with 12 bases between. This CDR3 region has 13 residues. Germline CDR1 and CDR2: KGHSH and LQKENI. Partial CDR3 DNA: TGTGCCAGCTCATCAACACAGGGAACTGAA. The encoded protein is CASSSTQGTE. The entire CDR3 sequence reads CASSSTQGTEAFF.

About this clone: The read is 3 residues too short to cover the CDR3 end, so that end is filled in from the germline J gene. The chain has TRBV11-2 and TRBJ2-5; 10 bases agree with TRBD2. This CDR3 spans 15 amino acids. Germline V gene sequence: CDR1 SGHAT, CDR2 FQNNGV. The ends lost 2 bases at V and 5 bases at J; junction bases unmatched: 5. CDR3 DNA, as far as it was read: TGTGCCAGCAGCTTACTCCCAGCGGGAGGGGAGACC. Translation gives CASSLLPAGGET. The entire CDR3 protein is CASSLLPAGGETQYF.

The CDR3 bases that were read are TGCAGTGCTAGGGGGACAGGGTATGGCCAAGAGACC. It codes for CSARGTGYGQET. The entire CDR3 is CSARGTGYGQETQYF. The V gene is TRBV20-1, the J gene TRBJ2-5, with 9 nucleotides matching TRBD1. The CDR3 end lies 3 residues beyond the end of the read and is filled in from the germline J gene. The length of the CDR3 is 15 residues. The germline gives CDR1 DFQATT, CDR2 SNEGSKA (reference sequence). V shed 3 bases and J 1 base; nucleotides not matched to a gene: 6.

Turning to this clone: The CDR3 end lies 3 residues beyond the end of the read and is filled in from the germline J gene. The chain joins TRBV5-1 to TRBJ1-5; tentatively, D is TRBD1 (5 bases). The CDR3 has 17 amino acids. V was shortened by 5 bases and J by 6 bases, with 24 bases between the two germline ends. CDR1 and CDR2 from the germline V gene are SGHRS and YFSETQ. The CDR3 spells CASRKHRYMGGSQPQHF. CDR3 DNA (partial): TGCGCCAGCAGGAAACACAGGTATATGGGGGGTAGTCAGCCC.

Note on this clone: The read terminates 3 residues ahead of where the CDR3 ends, so the germline J gene completes it. V and J are TRBV18 and TRBJ2-7, with 10 nucleotides matching TRBD1. V was clipped by 7 bases and J by 3 bases; unmatched bases: 6. The length of the CDR3 is 14 residues. Germline values: CDR1 KGHSH, CDR2 LQKENI. The DNA read from the CDR3 is TGTGCCAGCTGTTCCGGGACAGGGGACTACGAG. Amino acid sequence: CASCSGTGDYE. From start to end, the CDR3 is CASCSGTGDYEQYF.

With regard to this clone: Read data end 3 residues before the CDR3 end; the end is taken from the germline J gene. The V gene is TRBV5-1, the J gene TRBJ2-3, with D perhaps being TRBD1 or TRBD2 (5 bases each). Germline assignment: CDR1 SGHRS and CDR2 YFSETQ. The CDR3 runs 14 residues. The CDR3 reads CASSPRGADQPQYF. CDR3 DNA, as far as it was read: TGCGCCAGCAGCCCGAGGGGCGCCGATCAGCCG.

Of note for this clone: From the germline J gene comes the end of the CDR3, since the read stops 3 residues before it. The chain joins TRBV7-2 to TRBJ1-2; D ambiguous. Germline assignment: CDR1 SGHTA and CDR2 FQGNSA. There are 12 residues in the CDR3. The germline V and J ends were trimmed by 3 bases and 7 bases, with 9 bases remaining between them. The CDR3 loop reads CASSFLKGGYTF. CDR3 DNA (partial): TGTGCCAGCAGCTTCTTGAAGGGTGGC.

Remarks on this clone: The missing CDR3 end, 3 residues past where the read stops, is filled in from the germline J gene. This chain connects TRBV2 to TRBJ1-2; D unresolved. Trimming took 8 bases from V and 1 from J, leaving 5 bases between them. Germline CDR1 is SNHLY and CDR2 is FYNNEI. The CDR3 totals 11 residues. CDR3 sequence: CASGLNYGYTF. The DNA read from the CDR3 is TGTGCCAGCGGACTTAACTATGGC.

Of note for this clone: The missing CDR3 end, 3 residues past where the read stops, is filled in from the germline J gene. This chain uses TRBV5-1 with TRBJ1-2; D is undetermined. V lost 0 bases to trimming and J lost 2 bases, with 8 bases between them. The V gene's germline CDR1 is SGHRS and CDR2 YFSETQ. The CDR3 consists of 14 residues. The CDR3 reads CASSLGDWNYGYTF. CDR3 DNA (partial): TGCGCCAGCAGCTTGGGAGACTGGAACTATGGC.

To note about this clone: The read ends 3 residues before the CDR3 terminus; that terminus is restored from the germline J gene. This sequence joins TRBV29-1 and TRBJ1-1, with D possibly being TRBD1 (5 bases). V was trimmed by 4 bases and J by 2 bases, leaving 17 bases between them. CDR1 and CDR2 (germline): SQVTM, ANQGSEA. This CDR3 is 15 amino acids long. CDR3 DNA, as far as it was read: TGCAGCGTTGCCTGGGTGGGGGGGATCAACACTGAA. It yields the protein CSVAWVGGINTE. The whole CDR3 region reads CSVAWVGGINTEAFF.

Comments on this clone: The read stops 3 residues short of the end of the CDR3; the missing end is completed from the germline J gene. The rearrangement joins TRBV7-9 to TRBJ1-2; TRBD1 agrees at 7 bases. Germline V lookup: CDR1 SEHNR, CDR2 FQNEAQ (reference sequence). This CDR3 region has 14 residues. V lost 8 bases and J lost 4; bases outside the gene matches: 10. CDR3 residues: CASAYRQGTYGYTF. The CDR3 DNA, read in part, is TGTGCCAGCGCTTATCGACAGGGAACCTATGGC. Complete variable domain (other parts from reference TRBV7-9 and TRBJ1-2): DTGVSQNPRHKITKRGQNVTFRCDPISEHNRLYWYRQTLGQGPEFLTYFQNEAQLEKSRLLSDRFSAERPKGSFSTLEIQRTEQGDSAMYLCASAYRQGTYGYTFGSGTRLTVV.

Remarks on this clone: Read sequence stops 3 residues before the CDR3 end, and the germline J gene provides the missing end. This chain connects TRBV29-1 to TRBJ1-2, with a weak D call TRBD1 (5 bases). The ends were cut back, 7 bases at V and 6 bases at J, with 15 bases in the middle. CDR3 length: 12 amino acids. Germline assignment: CDR1 SQVTM and CDR2 ANQGSEA. The CDR3 loop is CSAWGGTHGYTF. The covered CDR3 bases are TGCAGCGCCTGGGGGGGGACCCATGGC.

Notes on this clone: The CDR3 is cut off 3 residues early in the read; its end comes from the germline J gene. This chain joins TRBV19 and TRBJ1-1; D not certain. Germline V gene sequence: CDR1 LNHDA, CDR2 SQIVND (reference sequence). This CDR3 contains 13 residues. Trimming stripped 7 bases from V and 1 base from J, with 10 bases between. CDR3 bases read: TGTGCCAGTATGGAGGGCCGGAACACTGAA. Protein product: CASMEGRNTE. The whole CDR3 sequence is CASMEGRNTEAFF.